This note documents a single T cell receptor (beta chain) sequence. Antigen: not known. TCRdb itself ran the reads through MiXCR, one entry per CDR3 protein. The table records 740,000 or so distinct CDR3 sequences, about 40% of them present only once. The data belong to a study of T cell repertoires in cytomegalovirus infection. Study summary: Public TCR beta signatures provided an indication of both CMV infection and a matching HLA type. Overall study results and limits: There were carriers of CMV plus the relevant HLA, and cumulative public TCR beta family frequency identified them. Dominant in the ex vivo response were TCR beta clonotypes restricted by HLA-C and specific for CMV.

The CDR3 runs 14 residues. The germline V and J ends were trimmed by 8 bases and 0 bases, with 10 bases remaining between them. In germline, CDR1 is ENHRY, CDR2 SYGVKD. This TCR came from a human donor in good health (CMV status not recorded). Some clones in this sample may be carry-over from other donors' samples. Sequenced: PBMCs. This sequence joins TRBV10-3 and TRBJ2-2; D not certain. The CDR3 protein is CAIASLTNTGELFF. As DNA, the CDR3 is TGTGCCATCGCCAGTTTGACGAACACCGGGGAGCTGTTTTTT.